One and the same sample provided the 15 T cell receptor beta chains below, sequenced in a study of blood T cell repertoires in COVID-19. The method was immunoSEQ multiplex PCR; TCRdb's version includes in-frame clones alone and lacks a portion of them. The data contain over 200,000 clones, around 89% of them singletons. The sequencing sample was made of PBMCs or T cells enriched from blood (not recorded which). Receptor source: a man between 35 and 55 years old who had recovered from COVID-19.

J is TRBJ1-1 and V is TRBV4-2, with 8 bases aligning to TRBD1. V shed 1 base, J shed 3 bases, and the junction held 7 bases outside the gene matches. The CDR3 covers 16 residues. CDR1 and CDR2 (germline): LGHNA, YNFKEQ. The CDR3 loop is CASSQARQGSDTEAFF. CDR3 DNA: TGTGCCAGCAGCCAAGCCCGACAGGGGTCGGACACTGAAGCTTTCTTT.

The V and J genes are TRBV19 and TRBJ2-3; TRBD2 might be the D (6 bases). Germline V gene lookup returns CDR1 LNHDA and CDR2 SQIVND (reference sequence). There are 14 residues in the CDR3. Deletions cut 5 bases from V and 0 bases from J, with 9 bases between. The CDR3 nucleotides read TGTGCCAGTAGTCCCGGGACTAGCACAGATACGCAGTATTTT. Translation gives CASSPGTSTDTQYF.

The rearrangement links TRBV27 to TRBJ2-7, with TRBD1 matching 8 bases. Trimming cost V 3 bases and J 2 bases; bases outside gene matches: 6. CDR3 length: 15 amino acids. Germline CDR1 MNHEY, CDR2 SMNVEV (reference sequence). The CDR3 bases are TGTGCCAGCAGTTTGGGACAGGACCCAACCTACGAGCAGTACTTC. It codes for CASSLGQDPTYEQYF.

The CDR3 region has the DNA TGTGCCAGCAGCTTAAACGGACAGAACTATGGCTACACCTTC. Residues: CASSLNGQNYGYTF. The genes are TRBV5-4 and TRBJ1-2; tentative D call: TRBD1 (6 bases). The CDR3 contains 14 residues. V dropped 2 bases and J dropped 2 bases, with 10 bases sitting between them. The germline CDR1 and CDR2 sequences are SGHNT and YYREEE (reference sequence). Full variable domain (outside the CDR3, taken from reference TRBV5-4 and TRBJ1-2): ETGVTQSPTHLIKTRGQQVTLRCSSQSGHNTVSWYQQALGQGPQFIFQYYREEENGRGNFPPRFSGLQFPNYSSELNVNALELDDSALYLCASSLNGQNYGYTFGSGTRLTVV.

The DNA of the CDR3 is TGTGCCAGCTCTGGCCGGGACTTCTCCTACGAGCAGTACTTC. This gives the protein CASSGRDFSYEQYF. The chain couples TRBV18 to TRBJ2-7; D might be TRBD2 (6 bases). From germline, CDR1 is KGHSH and CDR2 LQKENI. Trimming pared 6 bases from V and 0 bases from J, leaving 12 bases between. CDR3 length: 14 amino acids.

This chain joins TRBV19 and TRBJ1-2; 7 bases align to TRBD1. The CDR3 loop spans 15 amino acids. Germline assignment: CDR1 LNHDA and CDR2 SQIVND (reference sequence). J gave up 2 bases and V 4 bases, and 7 bases lay outside the gene matches. The CDR3 reads CASSTPGTANYGYTF. The CDR3 nucleotides are TGTGCCAGTAGTACCCCAGGGACAGCCAACTATGGCTACACCTTC.

The chain is built from TRBV4-1 and TRBJ2-1; 10 bases map to TRBD2. The CDR3 length is 17 residues. The trim removed 0 bases at V and 4 bases at J, leaving 6 bases unmatched. The germline gives CDR1 MGHRA, CDR2 YSYEKL. The CDR3 coding sequence is TGCGCCAGCAGCCAAGATCTTTTTAGCGGGAGGTACAATGAGCAGTTCTTC. This encodes CASSQDLFSGRYNEQFF.

The chain employs TRBV2 and TRBJ2-7; a possible D gene is TRBD1 (6 bases). Germline CDR1 is SNHLY and CDR2 is FYNNEI. V gave up 5 bases and J gave up 4 bases, with 15 bases separating them. This CDR3 is built from 14 residues. For the CDR3, the DNA is TGTGCCAGCAGTCCACCGGGACAAGATTACGAGCAGTACTTC. This translates into CASSPPGQDYEQYF.

The chain has TRBV19 and TRBJ2-3; D unclear. Germline V CDR1 and CDR2: LNHDA, SQIVND (reference sequence). The CDR3 length is 17 residues. The V end was cut by 1 base, the J end by 1 base, with 15 bases between. This CDR3 is CASSIVATRLGTDTQYF. The DNA of the CDR3 is TGTGCCAGTAGTATAGTCGCGACGAGGTTGGGCACAGATACGCAGTATTTT.

This clone was detected a few times. The chain couples TRBV18 to TRBJ1-1, with D perhaps matching TRBD1 (5 bases). The CDR3 runs to 12 residues. The germline V and J ends were trimmed by 2 bases and 7 bases, with 8 bases remaining between them. Germline V gene data show CDR1 as KGHSH and CDR2 as LQKENI. The CDR3 spells CASSPKTGEAFF. CDR3 in DNA: TGTGCCAGCTCACCAAAAACAGGTGAAGCTTTCTTT. Full variable domain (rest looked up from reference TRBV18 and TRBJ1-1): NAGVMQNPRHLVRRRGQEARLRCSPMKGHSHVYWYRQLPEEGLKFMVYLQKENIIDESGMPKERFSAEFPKEGPSILRIQQVVRGDSAAYFCASSPKTGEAFFGQGTRLTVV.

The chain joins TRBV11-1 to TRBJ2-1; weak D call: TRBD1 (5 bases). Germline V gene sequence: CDR1 SGHAT, CDR2 FQDESV (reference sequence). Trimming left V 5 bases short and J 6 bases short, with 17 bases between. The CDR3 spans 15 residues. The CDR3 region is CASSHQGEVINEQFF. The CDR3 region has the DNA TGTGCCAGCAGCCACCAGGGTGAGGTTATCAATGAGCAGTTCTTC.

The gene calls are TRBV27 and TRBJ1-6, with 9 nucleotides matching TRBD1. Unmatched junction bases numbered 3, after V lost 3 bases and J lost 6 bases. Germline CDR1 and CDR2: MNHEY and SMNVEV (reference sequence). This CDR3 region has 15 residues. The CDR3 loop is CASSLTGGGNSPLHF. CDR3 in DNA: TGTGCCAGCAGTTTGACAGGGGGAGGTAATTCACCCCTCCACTTT.

V and J are TRBV4-2 and TRBJ2-1; 9 bases fit TRBD2. The CDR3 is 14 amino acids. The V and J ends lost 5 bases and 7 bases, in that order; junction bases with no gene match: 6. The germline V gene encodes CDR1 LGHNA and CDR2 YNFKEQ. Here the CDR3 DNA reads TGTGCCAGCAGCGAAAAGCGGGAGGATAATGAGCAGTTCTTC. Amino acid sequence: CASSEKREDNEQFF.

The chain joins TRBV29-1 to TRBJ1-4; D perhaps matches TRBD1 (6 bases). The CDR3 sequence is 16 residues long. The germline CDR1 and CDR2 sequences are SQVTM and ANQGSEA. Trimming pared 3 bases from V and 8 bases from J, leaving 22 bases between. The CDR3, as DNA: TGCAGCGTTGATGGGGGCTTGGGGTTTGAAAGGGAAAAACTGTTTTTT. Its protein product is CSVDGGLGFEREKLFF.

On this clone itself: Distinct nucleotide sequences in the sample also encode this CDR3. The V and J genes are TRBV9 and TRBJ2-1; 12 bases are a match to TRBD2. The CDR3 totals 16 residues. CDR1 and CDR2 (germline): SGDLS, YYNGEE. V was clipped by 2 bases and J by 7 bases; unmatched bases: 7. The CDR3 sequence is CASSVELAGGGNEQFF. CDR3 coding DNA: TGTGCCAGCAGCGTCGAACTAGCGGGAGGAGGTAATGAGCAGTTCTTC.